These 22 T cell receptor beta chains were all obtained from the same sample, sequenced in a study of cytomegalovirus exposure and HLA in healthy donors. The data were produced by immunoSEQ multiplex PCR, yet TCRdb's version contains in-frame clones alone and is incomplete. This table holds 250,000 to 350,000 clones, 86% found once. The sequencing input was PBMCs. Source of these receptors: a woman between 18 and 29 years old in good health and CMV-seronegative.

Here the CDR3 DNA reads TGTGCCAGCAGCGGACAGGGAGGGGCAGATACGCAGTATTTT. Protein: CASSGQGGADTQYF. This chain uses TRBV2 with TRBJ2-3; tentative D call: TRBD1 (8 bases). Trimming removed 6 bases at V and 4 bases at J, with 14 bases between. The CDR3 contains 14 residues. The germline V gene has CDR1 SNHLY and CDR2 FYNNEI.

V is TRBV4-3 and J is TRBJ1-3, with 9 bases matching TRBD1. Germline V gives CDR1 LGHNA, CDR2 YSLEER. The CDR3 consists of 16 residues. The J segment lost 5 bases and the V segment lost 4 bases, leaving 9 bases of the junction unmatched. CDR3 sequence: CASSRSGQGSRNTIYF. The CDR3 DNA follows: TGCGCCAGCAGCCGTTCCGGACAGGGGTCGAGAAACACCATATATTTT.

The V gene is TRBV7-3, the J gene TRBJ2-3, with no clear D. CDR1 SGHTA and CDR2 FQGTGA come from the germline V gene. V was trimmed by 4 bases and J by 0 bases, leaving 11 bases between them. The CDR3 is 15 residues long. CDR3 protein: CASSSDGASTDTQYF. In DNA form, the CDR3 reads TGTGCCAGCAGCTCAGACGGAGCTAGCACAGATACGCAGTATTTT.

The chain carries TRBV18 and TRBJ2-5; the D is unclear. Trimming removed 0 bases at V and 5 bases at J, with 4 bases between. Germline V CDR1 and CDR2: KGHSH, LQKENI. The CDR3 contains 12 residues. In nucleotides, the CDR3 is TGTGCCAGCTCACCACCGTCGGAGACCCAGTACTTC. Translated: CASSPPSETQYF.

The chain carries TRBV4-3 and TRBJ2-7; D ambiguous. Germline CDR1 and CDR2: LGHNA and YSLEER. The V end lost 0 bases, the J end lost 1 base, and 13 bases lay between the germline ends. CDR3 length equals 16 residues. CDR3 sequence (DNA): TGCGCCAGCAGCCAAGAGTGGCCAATCGGGTCCTACGAGCAGTACTTC. Its translation: CASSQEWPIGSYEQYF.

V usage is TRBV9 and J usage is TRBJ1-1; a possible D gene is TRBD1 (6 bases). The germline gives CDR1 SGDLS, CDR2 YYNGEE. The V end lost 4 bases, the J end lost 3 bases, and 13 bases lay between the germline ends. This CDR3 has 14 residues. The CDR3 is CASSPTGSDTEAFF. CDR3 bases: TGTGCCAGCAGCCCGACAGGCTCCGACACTGAAGCTTTCTTT. The full variable domain, its missing parts supplied by reference TRBV9 and TRBJ1-1, is DSGVTQTPKHLITATGQRVTLRCSPRSGDLSVYWYQQSLDQGLQFLIQYYNGEERAKGNILERFSAQQFPDLHSELNLSSLELGDSALYFCASSPTGSDTEAFFGQGTRLTVV.

This sequence joins TRBV6-6 and TRBJ1-2; unclear D gene. The ends were cut back, 6 bases at V and 8 bases at J, with 7 bases in the middle. Germline V gene sequence: CDR1 MNHNY, CDR2 SVGAGI (reference sequence). The CDR3 spans 10 residues. The DNA for the CDR3 is TGTGCCAGCAGCTTACAGGGCTACACCTTC. It specifies CASSLQGYTF.

The V and J genes are TRBV15 and TRBJ2-1; 14 nucleotides align to TRBD2. V lost 3 bases, J lost 8 bases, and 6 bases stayed unmatched. The CDR3 runs to 16 residues. Germline V gene data show CDR1 as LNHNV and CDR2 as YYDKDF (reference sequence). The CDR3 sequence: CATSRGTSGRRDEQFF. In DNA, the CDR3 is TGTGCCACCAGCAGGGGGACTAGCGGGAGAAGGGATGAGCAGTTCTTC. Filled out from reference TRBV15 and TRBJ2-1, the complete variable domain reads DAMVIQNPRYQVTQFGKPVTLSCSQTLNHNVMYWYQQKSSQAPKLLFHYYDKDFNNEADTPDNFQSRRPNTSFCFLDIRSPGLGDTAMYLCATSRGTSGRRDEQFFGPGTRLTVL.

V gene TRBV5-1 combines with J gene TRBJ1-1; D call uncertain. V gave up 7 bases and J gave up 1 base, with 11 bases separating them. The germline gives CDR1 SGHRS, CDR2 YFSETQ. The CDR3 is 13 amino acids. The CDR3 is CASFGLGNTEAFF. The CDR3 bases are TGCGCCAGCTTCGGGTTGGGGAACACTGAAGCTTTCTTT.

The chain uses TRBV27 and TRBJ2-2; D perhaps matches TRBD2 (6 bases). This CDR3 spans 14 amino acids. Germline V gives CDR1 MNHEY, CDR2 SMNVEV (reference sequence). Deletions cut 6 bases from V and 5 bases from J, with 13 bases between. CDR3: CASRPGRTTGELFF. In DNA form, the CDR3 reads TGTGCCAGCAGGCCAGGGAGGACTACCGGGGAGCTGTTTTTT.

The chain joins TRBV28 to TRBJ2-7; the match to TRBD2 covers 10 bases. V gave up 3 bases and J gave up 3 bases; unmatched junction bases: 11. The CDR3 is made up of 17 amino acids. CDR1 and CDR2 from the germline V gene are MDHEN and SYDVKM. DNA of the CDR3: TGTGCCAGCAGTTTTCGTCCCTCTAGCGGGAGATACTACGAGCAGTACTTC. Its protein product is CASSFRPSSGRYYEQYF.

The CDR3, as DNA: TGTGCCATCTCATCGAAACAGGGGGATACGCAGTATTTT. Protein product: CAISSKQGDTQYF. V is TRBV10-3 and J is TRBJ2-3; 7 bases fit TRBD1. This CDR3 is built from 13 residues. J gave up 6 bases and V 8 bases, and 8 bases lay outside the gene matches. Germline CDR1 and CDR2: ENHRY and SYGVKD.

The rearrangement uses TRBV18 and TRBJ2-2; the D is unclear. V lost 6 bases and J lost 3, with 14 bases in between. Germline V gene lookup returns CDR1 KGHSH and CDR2 LQKENI. The CDR3 has 15 amino acids. The chain's CDR3 is CASSPVSSDTGELFF. The CDR3 bases are TGTGCCAGCTCCCCCGTAAGCTCGGACACCGGGGAGCTGTTTTTT. The variable domain in full, completed from reference TRBV18 and TRBJ2-2, reads NAGVMQNPRHLVRRRGQEARLRCSPMKGHSHVYWYRQLPEEGLKFMVYLQKENIIDESGMPKERFSAEFPKEGPSILRIQQVVRGDSAAYFCASSPVSSDTGELFFGEGSRLTVL.

The chain carries TRBV2 and TRBJ2-1; TRBD1 aligns across 8 bases. This CDR3 contains 14 residues. Germline V gives CDR1 SNHLY, CDR2 FYNNEI. V gave up 3 bases and J gave up 6 bases; unmatched junction bases: 4. The CDR3 DNA sequence: TGTGCCAGCAGTGAGGACAGGGTGGTCAATGAGCAGTTCTTC. Its protein product is CASSEDRVVNEQFF.

This clone has more than one count but fewer than ten. The genes are TRBV5-5 and TRBJ1-5; D ambiguous. CDR3 size: 14 residues. Trimming removed 2 bases at V and 5 bases at J, with 11 bases between. Germline CDR1 SGHKS, CDR2 YYEKEE (reference sequence). The CDR3: CASSLLWQDQPQHF. CDR3 coding DNA: TGTGCCAGCAGCTTACTCTGGCAGGATCAGCCCCAGCATTTT. Combining the CDR3 with reference TRBV5-5 and TRBJ1-5 gives the whole variable domain DAGVTQSPTHLIKTRGQQVTLRCSPISGHKSVSWYQQVLGQGPQFIFQYYEKEERGRGNFPDRFSARQFPNYSSELNVNALLLGDSALYLCASSLLWQDQPQHFGDGTRLSIL.

This rearrangement joins TRBV2 to TRBJ2-7; 8 bases fit TRBD1. The germline V gene encodes CDR1 SNHLY and CDR2 FYNNEI. This CDR3 comprises 14 residues. Losses at the gene ends were 4 bases for V and 0 bases for J; bases not matched to a gene: 2. CDR3 nucleotides: TGTGCCAGCAGTGGGGACAGGACCTCCTACGAGCAGTACTTC. It codes for CASSGDRTSYEQYF.

The chain employs TRBV25-1 and TRBJ2-1; D possibly corresponds to TRBD1 (7 bases). Germline V gene lookup returns CDR1 MGHDK and CDR2 SYGVNS. V lost 10 bases and J 4 bases, leaving 17 bases between the germline ends. This CDR3 is built from 14 residues. CDR3 amino acids: CATQGGTVYNEQFF. Here the CDR3 DNA reads TGTGCCACCCAAGGGGGGACAGTTTACAATGAGCAGTTCTTC. Together with reference TRBV25-1 and TRBJ2-1, the CDR3 gives the full variable domain: EADIYQTPRYLVIGTGKKITLECSQTMGHDKMYWYQQDPGMELHLIHYSYGVNSTEKGDLSSESTVSRIRTEHFPLTLESARPSHTSQYLCATQGGTVYNEQFFGPGTRLTVL.

This clone was found once. The chain has TRBV5-6 and TRBJ2-5; D gene unclear. Germline V gene data show CDR1 as SGHDT and CDR2 as YYEEEE. Trimming took off 4 bases at V and 5 bases at J, with 12 bases between the two ends. This CDR3 has 13 amino acids. The CDR3 region has the DNA TGTGCCAGCAGCCCCAGGAACACGGAGACCCAGTACTTC. Translated: CASSPRNTETQYF.

This sequence joins TRBV29-1 and TRBJ2-5; D may be TRBD1 (5 bases). Germline V CDR1 and CDR2: SQVTM, ANQGSEA. V was pared by 7 bases and J by 2 bases, with 8 bases between. The CDR3 contains 11 residues. In DNA, the CDR3 is TGCAGCGGGGGCCTACAAGAGACCCAGTACTTC. As protein: CSGGLQETQYF.

In this sample, this clone turned up once. The chain has TRBV4-1 and TRBJ2-1; a possible D gene is TRBD2 (6 bases). CDR1 is MGHRA, CDR2 YSYEKL, per germline. CDR3 length equals 14 residues. V was trimmed by 3 bases and J by 7 bases, leaving 13 bases between them. CDR3 protein: CASSHFSGVNEQFF. The CDR3 DNA follows: TGCGCCAGCAGCCATTTCTCGGGGGTGAATGAGCAGTTCTTC.

This clone was recorded only once. The V call is TRBV28, the J call TRBJ2-3, with 7 bases matching TRBD2. In germline, CDR1 is MDHEN, CDR2 SYDVKM. The junction had 6 bases not matched to a gene; V was cut back by 10 bases and J by 2 bases. The CDR3 loop spans 13 amino acids. CDR3 bases: TGTGCCACCATGGGACTATACACAGATACGCAGTATTTT. Its translation is CATMGLYTDTQYF.

This clone was counted between two and nine times. The chain recombines TRBV27 with TRBJ2-6; D gene uncertain. Between the trimmed V and J ends, which lost 2 bases and 0 bases, there was a span of 11 bases. CDR1 MNHEY and CDR2 SMNVEV come from the germline V gene (reference sequence). CDR3 size: 17 residues. The CDR3 sequence: CASSLVGRGSGANVLTF. CDR3 DNA: TGTGCCAGCAGTTTAGTTGGTCGAGGCTCTGGGGCCAACGTCCTGACTTTC. Full variable domain (remainder filled in from reference TRBV27 and TRBJ2-6): EAQVTQNPRYLITVTGKKLTVTCSQNMNHEYMSWYRQDPGLGLRQIYYSMNVEVTDKGDVPEGYKVSRKEKRNFPLILESPSPNQTSLYFCASSLVGRGSGANVLTFGAGSRLTVL.